This TCR beta chain was obtained from a study of CD8 T cells in Susac syndrome. The T cells that were sequenced for TCR beta were CD8+ and CD4+ cells from blood. Negative isolation was used for CD8+ and CD4+ T cells, and FACS enrichment was applied to TEMRA cells. The RNA input was 0.5 to 1 ug, and it was reverse transcribed with random hexamers. Across 54 Vbeta and 13 Jbeta, immunoSEQ multiplex PCR amplified TCR beta CDR3. TCRdb redid the calling of the immunoSEQ multiplex PCR reads with MiXCR, one entry per CDR3 protein. Among around 180,000 distinct CDR3 sequences listed, roughly 92% were seen once. J gave up 10 bases and V 0 bases, and 9 bases lay outside the gene matches. CDR3 length: 17 amino acids. Germline CDR1 and CDR2: MNHEY and SVGAGI. About this clonotype: Its target is unknown.

Study-wide results and limits: The number of individuals included in the study's TCR sequencing and HLA analysis was acknowledged as relatively small.

Sequencing was done on a sample of CD4+ T cells from PBMCs. The V and J genes are TRBV6-5 and TRBJ1-6, with TRBD1 identical over 10 bases. This clonotype was obtained from a human donor with multiple sclerosis. CDR3 DNA: TGTGCCAGCAGTTACTCGACGGACAGGGGGTTACGGTCACCCCTCCACTTT. Translated, it gives CASSYSTDRGLRSPLHF.